This T cell receptor (beta chain) comes out of a study of blood T cell repertoires in COVID-19. After removal of 4 bases from V and 2 bases from J, the junction contained 0 bases not matched to a gene. Germline V gene lookup returns CDR1 SQVTM and CDR2 ANQGSEA. This CDR3 contains 13 residues. Points on this clone: This CDR3 is also generated by other DNA sequences in the sample.

Clones were sequenced by immunoSEQ multiplex PCR, and TCRdb holds only the in-frame ones, with some missing. The sample shows some 250,000 clones, around 90% of them seen only once. This TCR was sampled from a woman aged 35 to 49 who had recovered from COVID-19. The chain has TRBV29-1 and TRBJ1-5; 9 bases map to TRBD1. Sequenced input: peripheral blood. CDR3 sequence (DNA): TGCAGCGTTGGGACAGGGGGCAATCAGCCCCAGCATTTT. Its translation: CSVGTGGNQPQHF.